The 28 T cell receptor beta chains in this list originate from one sample, sequenced in a study of control samples from healthy donors and cancer patients. The repertoire was sequenced with immunoSEQ multiplex PCR; TCRdb's copy has only in-frame clones and lacks some. This table holds roughly 84,000 clones, approximately 90% found once. The source material was blood. Receptors were obtained from a man over 45 in good health.

The rearrangement links TRBV10-1 to TRBJ2-1; D not resolved. Germline-derived CDR1 and CDR2 are WNHNN and SYGVQD (reference sequence). Trimming stripped 8 bases from V and 8 bases from J, with 10 bases between. The CDR3 length is 11 residues. The CDR3 DNA sequence: TGCGCCAGCGGGATTTTCGATGAGCAGTTCTTC. Its translation: CASGIFDEQFF.

V gene TRBV5-6 combines with J gene TRBJ1-2, with 7 bases lining up with TRBD1. Germline values: CDR1 SGHDT, CDR2 YYEEEE. V gave up 0 bases and J gave up 3 bases; unmatched junction bases: 5. The CDR3 is made up of 15 amino acids. The CDR3 loop reads CASSLEVGTDYGYTF. In DNA form, the CDR3 reads TGTGCCAGCAGCTTGGAGGTTGGGACAGACTATGGCTACACCTTC.

The CDR3 DNA reads TGTGCCAGCAGTTCACCCGGAAGGGAAAACACCATATATTTT. This translates into CASSSPGRENTIYF. The chain has TRBV27 and TRBJ1-3; no clear D gene. V gave up 4 bases and J gave up 6 bases, with 13 bases separating them. Germline CDR1 MNHEY, CDR2 SMNVEV (reference sequence). This CDR3 is 14 amino acids long.

The chain links TRBV12-3 or TRBV12-4 to TRBJ2-7, with D perhaps assigned TRBD1 or TRBD2 (6 bases each). Trimming left V 3 bases short and J 7 bases short, with 10 bases between. The CDR3 runs 12 residues. The CDR3 here is CASSLRGGEQYF. The CDR3, as DNA: TGTGCCAGCAGTTTGAGAGGGGGGGAGCAGTACTTC.

This chain connects TRBV19 to TRBJ1-1, with a weak D call TRBD1 (6 bases). V lost 6 bases to trimming and J lost 6 bases, with 17 bases between them. The CDR3 loop spans 14 amino acids. Germline lookup yields CDR1 LNHDA and CDR2 SQIVND (reference sequence). CDR3 nucleotide sequence: TGTGCCAGTAGGCCGGACAGTGCTAGGGCTGAAGCTTTCTTT. Protein product: CASRPDSARAEAFF.

The chain has TRBV10-3 and TRBJ1-3, with D possibly matching TRBD1 (5 bases). Trimming left V 0 bases short and J 3 bases short, with 9 bases between. Germline-derived CDR1 and CDR2 are ENHRY and SYGVKD. CDR3 length: 15 amino acids. The chain's CDR3 is CAISESQGGGNTIYF. For the CDR3, the DNA is TGTGCCATCAGTGAGTCCCAGGGAGGTGGAAACACCATATATTTT.

The chain employs TRBV6-5 and TRBJ2-2, with unresolved D. Germline-derived CDR1 and CDR2 are MNHEY and SVGAGI. This CDR3 comprises 13 residues. Trimming stripped 2 bases from V and 3 bases from J, with 4 bases between. For the CDR3, the DNA is TGTGCCAGCAGTTACGAAGACACCGGGGAGCTGTTTTTT. Amino acids: CASSYEDTGELFF.

The CDR3 spells CASSLRNEQFF. The CDR3, as DNA: TGTGCCAGCTCCCTAAGGAATGAGCAGTTCTTC. The V call is TRBV18, the J call TRBJ2-1; D is ambiguous. CDR3 length equals 11 residues. Germline values: CDR1 KGHSH, CDR2 LQKENI. V lost 6 bases, J lost 7 bases, and 7 bases lay in between.

Details on this clone: Different DNA sequences within this sample yield the same CDR3. The rearrangement uses TRBV3-1 (or the pseudogene TRBV3-2) and TRBJ2-3; the match to TRBD2 covers 15 bases. The CDR3 contains 18 residues. Trimming at V came to 3 bases and at J to 3 bases, leaving 7 bases not matched to a gene. CDR1 is LGHDT and CDR2 is YNNKEL in the germline V gene (reference sequence). CDR3 amino acids: CASSQEGLAGGGTDTQYF. The CDR3 nucleotides are TGTGCCAGCAGCCAGGAGGGACTAGCGGGGGGAGGGACAGATACGCAGTATTTT.

This clone came up once. The chain recombines TRBV10-3 with TRBJ2-6, with D maybe TRBD2 (6 bases). This CDR3 contains 14 residues. Germline values: CDR1 ENHRY, CDR2 SYGVKD. V was pared by 10 bases and J by 4 bases, with 14 bases between. CDR3 in amino acids: CATGWGEGANVLTF. CDR3 bases: TGTGCCACCGGGTGGGGGGAAGGGGCCAACGTCCTGACTTTC.

The chain has TRBV7-2 and TRBJ2-3, with 8 bases that match TRBD2. The length of the CDR3 is 16 residues. J was trimmed by 1 base and V by 4 bases; bases with no gene match: 7. Germline V gene sequence: CDR1 SGHTA, CDR2 FQGNSA. The CDR3 protein is CASSWAGGDGTDTQYF. CDR3 coding DNA: TGTGCCAGCAGCTGGGCGGGGGGTGATGGCACAGATACGCAGTATTTT. Drawing the rest from reference TRBV7-2 and TRBJ2-3, the complete variable domain is GAGVSQSPSNKVTEKGKDVELRCDPISGHTALYWYRQSLGQGLEFLIYFQGNSAPDKSGLPSDRFSAERTGGSVSTLTIQRTQQEDSAVYLCASSWAGGDGTDTQYFGPGTRLTVL.

This rearrangement joins TRBV7-2 to TRBJ2-7, with D perhaps given as TRBD1 or TRBD2 (5 bases each). Germline assignment: CDR1 SGHTA and CDR2 FQGNSA. The length of the CDR3 is 14 residues. V was shortened by 1 base and J by 2 bases, with 9 bases between the two germline ends. The CDR3 nucleotides are TGTGCCAGCAGCTTAGATCCGGGACCCTACGAGCAGTACTTC. Its protein is CASSLDPGPYEQYF.

The V gene is TRBV5-1, the J gene TRBJ1-6; D ambiguous. The CDR3 sequence is 14 residues long. The germline gives CDR1 SGHRS, CDR2 YFSETQ. V gave up 0 bases and J gave up 5 bases, with 6 bases separating them. The CDR3 sequence is CASSLVQDNSPLHF. CDR3 DNA: TGCGCCAGCAGCTTGGTCCAGGATAATTCACCCCTCCACTTT.

The chain combines TRBV7-7 with TRBJ2-3; D gene uncertain. V was pared by 5 bases and J by 0 bases, with 18 bases between. The CDR3 has 17 residues. The germline CDR1 and CDR2 sequences are SSHAT and FNYEAQ (reference sequence). Here the CDR3 reads CASSPNSRPVSTDTQYF. The CDR3 DNA follows: TGTGCCAGCAGCCCGAACTCGAGGCCGGTCAGCACAGATACGCAGTATTTT.

The V call is TRBV10-3, the J call TRBJ2-2, with D unclear. The CDR3 loop spans 12 amino acids. CDR1 ENHRY and CDR2 SYGVKD come from the germline V gene. Trimming left V 4 bases short and J 4 bases short, with 4 bases between. CDR3 residues: CAISAGTGELFF. In nucleotides, the CDR3 is TGTGCCATCAGTGCGGGCACCGGGGAGCTGTTTTTT.

V usage is TRBV12-3 or TRBV12-4 and J usage is TRBJ2-1; no reliable D call. The CDR3 is made up of 13 amino acids. V shed 3 bases and J shed 6 bases, with 9 bases lying between them. Written as DNA, the CDR3 is TGTGCCAGCAGTTTGAAGGTCTCCAATGAGCAGTTCTTC. Residues: CASSLKVSNEQFF.

J is TRBJ1-4 and V is TRBV23-1; no clear D gene. TRBV23-1 is designated an ORF whose function remains uncertain. This CDR3 has 16 amino acids. The V and J ends lost 4 bases and 0 bases respectively, with 12 bases between them. The CDR3 protein is CASSPYRGATNEKLFF. The CDR3 coding sequence is TGCGCCAGCAGTCCTTACAGAGGTGCAACTAATGAAAAACTGTTTTTT.

This clone was picked up a small number of times. The genes are TRBV7-8 and TRBJ1-3; D is perhaps TRBD1 (5 bases). V dropped 5 bases and J dropped 0 bases, with 23 bases sitting between them. The CDR3 is 19 amino acids. Germline-derived CDR1 and CDR2 are SGHVS and FQNEAQ. The CDR3 bases are TGTGCCAGCAGCGCTCGGAGTGAGTGGGGCGGGCCCTCTGGAAACACCATATATTTT. Protein sequence: CASSARSEWGGPSGNTIYF. Filled out from reference TRBV7-8 and TRBJ1-3, the complete variable domain reads GAGVSQSPRYKVAKRGQDVALRCDPISGHVSLFWYQQALGQGPEFLTYFQNEAQLDKSGLPSDRFFAERPEGSVSTLKIQRTQQEDSAVYLCASSARSEWGGPSGNTIYFGEGSWLTVV.

This clone has a single count. The chain employs TRBV9 and TRBJ2-2; no clear D. Germline lookup yields CDR1 SGDLS and CDR2 YYNGEE. V dropped 0 bases and J dropped 4 bases, with 7 bases sitting between them. This CDR3 contains 14 residues. In nucleotides, the CDR3 is TGTGCCAGCAGCGTAGAGGTGGTCACCGGGGAGCTGTTTTTT. It translates to CASSVEVVTGELFF.

V and J are TRBV11-2 and TRBJ1-4; TRBD1 might be the D (5 bases). V shed 5 bases and J shed 6 bases, with 10 bases lying between them. The CDR3 contains 13 residues. Looked up from germline, CDR1 is SGHAT and CDR2 is FQNNGV. This CDR3 is CASSERTYEKLFF. In DNA, the CDR3 is TGTGCCAGCAGCGAAAGGACATATGAAAAACTGTTTTTT.

This clone was seen a single time. The chain is built from TRBV6-4 and TRBJ1-1, with D hard to call. Germline-derived CDR1 and CDR2 are MRHNA and SNTAGT. This CDR3 contains 15 residues. V lost 6 bases to trimming and J lost 3 bases, with 17 bases between them. CDR3 region: CASSPQGRGDTEAFF. CDR3 coding DNA: TGTGCCAGCAGCCCGCAAGGCCGGGGAGACACTGAAGCTTTCTTT.

This clone was recorded a few times. The V call is TRBV18, the J call TRBJ1-3, with TRBD1 identical over 9 bases. V lost 4 bases to trimming and J lost 10 bases; unmatched junction nucleotides: 8. The length of the CDR3 is 14 residues. The germline V gene has CDR1 KGHSH and CDR2 LQKENI. Here the CDR3 reads CASSRGTGLGTIYF. DNA for the CDR3: TGTGCCAGCTCACGTGGGACAGGGCTCGGGACCATATATTTT.

The rearrangement uses TRBV6-5 and TRBJ2-1; TRBD2 matches at 13 bases. The CDR3 has 15 residues. V lost 6 bases, J lost 6 bases, and 5 bases stayed unmatched. CDR1 is MNHEY and CDR2 is SVGAGI in the germline V gene. The CDR3 DNA sequence: TGTGCCAGCAGCCTGGGACTAGCGGGGATCAATGAGCAGTTCTTC. Translated, it gives CASSLGLAGINEQFF.

This chain uses TRBV6-2 or TRBV6-3 with TRBJ1-2, with D perhaps TRBD1 (5 bases). Trimming took off 5 bases at V and 1 base at J, with 20 bases between the two ends. This CDR3 is 17 amino acids long. Germline CDR1 is MNHEY and CDR2 is SVGEGT. The CDR3 bases are TGTGCCAGCAGTCCCCCCCTCCGGGACCCAGATAACTATGGCTACACCTTC. The encoded protein is CASSPPLRDPDNYGYTF.

The chain employs TRBV19 and TRBJ2-7, with TRBD1 identical over 7 bases. CDR1 is LNHDA, CDR2 SQIVND, per germline (reference sequence). J gave up 2 bases and V 5 bases, and 6 bases lay outside the gene matches. CDR3 length: 14 residues. CDR3 in amino acids: CASSATGDTYEQYF. CDR3 nucleotide sequence: TGTGCCAGTAGTGCCACAGGGGACACCTACGAGCAGTACTTC.

J is TRBJ2-3 and V is TRBV3-1 (or the pseudogene TRBV3-2); 7 bases are a match to TRBD1. Germline V gene lookup returns CDR1 LGHDT and CDR2 YNNKEL (reference sequence). Trimming removed 4 bases from V and 4 bases from J; junction bases left unmatched: 8. The CDR3 runs to 15 residues. CDR3 residues: CASSPLTGWADTQYF. Written as DNA, the CDR3 is TGTGCCAGCAGCCCCCTGACAGGGTGGGCAGATACGCAGTATTTT.

V is TRBV2 and J is TRBJ2-3; D ambiguous. Trimming stripped 7 bases from V and 1 base from J, with 9 bases between. Germline CDR1 and CDR2: SNHLY and FYNNEI. This CDR3 spans 13 amino acids. In DNA, the CDR3 is TGTGCCAGCACCCTCGAGCGCACAGATACGCAGTATTTT. Translation gives CASTLERTDTQYF.

V usage is TRBV6-4 and J usage is TRBJ2-3; TRBD2 matches at 15 bases. The CDR3 runs 16 residues. Germline V gene sequence: CDR1 MRHNA, CDR2 SNTAGT. Trimming took 2 bases from V and 4 from J; bases not matched to a gene: 1. The DNA of the CDR3 is TGTGCCAGCAGTGACGGGACTAGCGGGGGGCCAGATACGCAGTATTTT. This sequence encodes CASSDGTSGGPDTQYF.